The next 4 T cell receptor beta chains were all read from a single sample in a study of T cells in Graves' hyperthyroidism and ophthalmopathy. Amplified TCR beta CDR3 regions came from RNA transcripts. A first-round RT-PCR of the TCR CDR3 used the HTBI primer set. TCRdb processed the multiplex PCR reads anew with MiXCR; each CDR3 protein has one entry. The data contain 250,000 to 300,000 distinct CDR3 sequences, around 13% of them singletons. The sequenced sample consisted of blood. The source of these receptors is a woman aged 40 to 49 with Graves' hyperthyroidism.

The chain links TRBV19 to TRBJ2-7; TRBD2 matches at 8 bases. The CDR3 spans 14 residues. Germline CDR1 reads LNHDA; CDR2 reads SQIVND (reference sequence). The J segment lost 3 bases and the V segment lost 6 bases, leaving 7 bases of the junction unmatched. CDR3 region: CASSKRETFYEQYF. For the CDR3, the DNA is TGTGCCAGTAGCAAGCGGGAGACCTTCTACGAGCAGTACTTC.

This clonotype was counted ten times or more. The chain couples TRBV28 to TRBJ2-7; 11 bases map to TRBD2. Germline V gene sequence: CDR1 MDHEN, CDR2 SYDVKM. The CDR3 has 17 residues. The ends lost 5 bases at V and 0 bases at J; junction bases unmatched: 9. CDR3 amino acids: CASSGVGTSGLSYEQYF. DNA of the CDR3: TGTGCCAGCAGTGGGGTGGGGACTAGCGGACTCTCCTACGAGCAGTACTTC.

This chain links TRBV27 with TRBJ2-1; D is undetermined. Trimming pared 3 bases from V and 0 bases from J, leaving 6 bases between. CDR3 length: 14 residues. CDR1 is MNHEY, CDR2 SMNVEV, per germline (reference sequence). The CDR3 loop reads CASSFWDSYNEQFF. The CDR3 bases are TGTGCCAGCAGTTTCTGGGACTCCTACAATGAGCAGTTCTTC.

This clonotype was detected many times. CDR3 residues: CASSQGQSNSPLHF. CDR3 sequence (DNA): TGTGCCAGCAGCCAAGGACAGTCCAATTCACCCCTCCACTTT. The V and J genes are TRBV3-1 and TRBJ1-6; the D gene is possibly TRBD1 (5 bases). Germline CDR1 is LGHDT and CDR2 is YNNKEL (reference sequence). The CDR3 has 14 amino acids. The germline V and J ends were trimmed by 1 base and 7 bases, with 8 bases remaining between them.